The clone carrying this TCR beta chain showed up just once. The V and J ends lost 5 bases and 0 bases respectively, with 14 bases between them. Germline CDR1 MNHEY, CDR2 SMNVEV (reference sequence). The CDR3 loop spans 16 amino acids. In the authors' methods: Counts of nucleated cells, estimated from reference gene primer amplification, were obtained. TCRdb's table, derived via immunoSEQ multiplex PCR, lists solely in-frame clones and lacks some. Clonal size and the V and J genes are those of that table, whereas D and trimming came from the DNA. The table has under 200,000 clones, approximately 74% seen once. The data were obtained in a study of blood T cell repertoires in COVID-19. Study information: The United States, Italy and Spain were the sources of the acute and convalescent COVID-19 samples. In each case, the material was cDNA or gDNA derived from T cells, B-cell-depleted T cells, or PBMCs.

Sequenced sample: peripheral blood. The sequence came from a woman aged 80 or over with acute or convalescent COVID-19. This chain uses TRBV27 with TRBJ1-3; D not certain. CDR3 coding DNA: TGTGCCAGCAGTCCCCTGGCGGCTTCCTCTGGAAACACCATATATTTT. Translation: CASSPLAASSGNTIYF.